Listed below are T cell receptor beta chains from one sample, sequenced in a study of cytomegalovirus exposure and HLA in healthy donors. Clones were sequenced by immunoSEQ multiplex PCR, and TCRdb holds only the in-frame ones, with some missing. The table records around 52,000 clones, approximately 95% of them present only once. Specimen: PBMCs. These TCRs come from a woman aged 18 to 35 in good health and CMV-seronegative. CDR3s include the opening cysteine and the closing phenylalanine or tryptophan. D genes are given only for firm matches. The listing skips clone size in some rows; elsewhere it reads once, few, many or a size class.

j_gene: TRBJ2-1; abundance: .; d_gene: .; v_gene: TRBV6-6; CDR3nt: TGTGCCAGCAGTTTTACAGGGATGGTGTGGGATGAGCAGTTCTTC; CDR3aa: CASSFTGMVWDEQFF
j_gene: TRBJ1-4; abundance: .; d_gene: .; v_gene: TRBV11-2; CDR3nt: TGTGCCAGCAGCTTAGGCGGCATGTCCCATGAAAAACTGTTTTTT; CDR3aa: CASSLGGMSHEKLFF
j_gene: TRBJ2-1; abundance: few; d_gene: .; v_gene: TRBV7-3; CDR3nt: TGTGCCAGCAGCCTACTCGGGGAATCGAACAATGAGCAGTTCTTC; CDR3aa: CASSLLGESNNEQFF
j_gene: TRBJ1-4; abundance: .; d_gene: TRBD1; v_gene: TRBV13; CDR3nt: TGTGCCAGCTCCGGGACAGGGGGCGTTAATGAAAAACTGTTTTTT; CDR3aa: CASSGTGGVNEKLFF
j_gene: TRBJ1-3; abundance: .; d_gene: TRBD1; v_gene: TRBV6-1; CDR3nt: TGTGCCAGCAGTCAGGCCCGGGACAGAGGAAACACCATATATTTT; CDR3aa: CASSQARDRGNTIYF
j_gene: TRBJ2-3; abundance: .; d_gene: TRBD2; v_gene: TRBV5-5; CDR3nt: TGTGCCAGCAGCTTGCAGGCGGGGGGGAGCACAGATACGCAGTATTTT; CDR3aa: CASSLQAGGSTDTQYF
j_gene: TRBJ2-3; abundance: .; d_gene: .; v_gene: TRBV30; CDR3nt: TGTGCCTGGTCAGAGGTGGGCACAGATACGCAGTATTTT; CDR3aa: CAWSEVGTDTQYF
j_gene: TRBJ2-1; abundance: .; d_gene: .; v_gene: TRBV30; CDR3nt: TGTGCCTCGGTGCTTAGCGGTCGGGGCAATGAGCAGTTCTTC; CDR3aa: CASVLSGRGNEQFF
j_gene: TRBJ2-3; abundance: .; d_gene: .; v_gene: TRBV7-7; CDR3nt: TGTGCCAGCAGCTTAGGTCAGAGCACAGATACGCAGTATTTT; CDR3aa: CASSLGQSTDTQYF
j_gene: TRBJ2-5; abundance: .; d_gene: TRBD2; v_gene: TRBV10-3; CDR3nt: TGTGCCATCAGTGAACTAGCGGGGAAAGAGACCCAGTACTTC; CDR3aa: CAISELAGKETQYF
j_gene: TRBJ2-3; abundance: .; d_gene: TRBD2; v_gene: TRBV19; CDR3nt: TGTGCCAGTAGTAGTGGACTAGCGGCTACTGAGGATACGCAGTATTTT; CDR3aa: CASSSGLAATEDTQYF
j_gene: TRBJ2-6; abundance: .; d_gene: TRBD1; v_gene: TRBV7-9; CDR3nt: TGTGCCAGCAGCGGGACAGGGGAACCCTCTGGGGCCAACGTCCTGACTTTC; CDR3aa: CASSGTGEPSGANVLTF
j_gene: TRBJ1-2; abundance: .; d_gene: .; v_gene: TRBV7-2; CDR3nt: TGTGCCAGCAGCTTAGCCGCGAGGTATGGCTACACCTTC; CDR3aa: CASSLAARYGYTF
j_gene: TRBJ1-6; abundance: .; d_gene: .; v_gene: TRBV9; CDR3nt: TGTGCCAGCAGCGTAGGAGGCAGTACACCCCTCCACTTT; CDR3aa: CASSVGGSTPLHF
j_gene: TRBJ1-1; abundance: .; d_gene: .; v_gene: TRBV7-9; CDR3nt: TGTGCCAGCACACACTCGGGGATCAGGACTGAAGCTTTCTTT; CDR3aa: CASTHSGIRTEAFF
j_gene: TRBJ1-4; abundance: .; d_gene: .; v_gene: TRBV6-5; CDR3nt: TGTGCCGGCGAACCTAACCAGGGGAAACTGTTTTTT; CDR3aa: CAGEPNQGKLFF
j_gene: TRBJ2-3; abundance: .; d_gene: TRBD1; v_gene: TRBV5-1; CDR3nt: TGCGCCAGCAGCTTCCGGACAGGGCAAGCAGATACGCAGTATTTT; CDR3aa: CASSFRTGQADTQYF
j_gene: TRBJ1-2; abundance: .; d_gene: .; v_gene: TRBV20-1; CDR3nt: TGCAGTCCCAACCGGAGTGGCTACACCTTC; CDR3aa: CSPNRSGYTF
j_gene: TRBJ2-7; abundance: once; d_gene: TRBD1; v_gene: TRBV7-8; CDR3nt: TGTGCCAGCAGCCAATACAGGGGTGGCGACGAGCAGTACTTC; CDR3aa: CASSQYRGGDEQYF
j_gene: TRBJ2-3; abundance: .; d_gene: .; v_gene: TRBV7-6; CDR3nt: TGTGCCAGCAGCTTAGTATCTAGCGGCACAGATACGCAGTATTTT; CDR3aa: CASSLVSSGTDTQYF
j_gene: TRBJ2-1; abundance: .; d_gene: TRBD2; v_gene: TRBV5-4; CDR3nt: TGTGCCAGCAGCCAGGGGAGCTTCAGCGGGGGGACCTACAATGAGCAGTTCTTC; CDR3aa: CASSQGSFSGGTYNEQFF
j_gene: TRBJ1-3; abundance: .; d_gene: TRBD1; v_gene: TRBV11-3; CDR3nt: TGTGCCAGCAGCGTCTCGGGACAGGGTTTGGGTACTGGAAACACCATATATTTT; CDR3aa: CASSVSGQGLGTGNTIYF
j_gene: TRBJ1-1; abundance: .; d_gene: .; v_gene: TRBV5-1; CDR3nt: TGCGCCAGCAGCCGGGAACTGGCAGGTGTGGTATACACTGAAGCTTTCTTT; CDR3aa: CASSRELAGVVYTEAFF
j_gene: TRBJ2-3; abundance: .; d_gene: .; v_gene: TRBV4-3; CDR3nt: TGCGCCAGCAGCCAAGCTTGGGGGGATAGCACAGATACGCAGTATTTT; CDR3aa: CASSQAWGDSTDTQYF
j_gene: TRBJ2-2; abundance: .; d_gene: TRBD2; v_gene: TRBV19; CDR3nt: TGTGCCAGTAGTATGGGAGCGGGAGGGAAAACCGGGGAGCTGTTTTTT; CDR3aa: CASSMGAGGKTGELFF
j_gene: TRBJ1-6; abundance: once; d_gene: .; v_gene: TRBV11-2; CDR3nt: TGTGCCAGCAGTTTCAGAGGGGAGGGTAATTCACCCCTCCACTTT; CDR3aa: CASSFRGEGNSPLHF
j_gene: TRBJ2-1; abundance: .; d_gene: .; v_gene: TRBV11-3; CDR3nt: TGTGCCAGCAGCTTAGGTCAGGGGTGGGGGAATGAGCAGTTCTTC; CDR3aa: CASSLGQGWGNEQFF
j_gene: TRBJ2-1; abundance: .; d_gene: .; v_gene: TRBV2; CDR3nt: TGTGCCAGCAGTGGTTGGCGGGGCGCAAGCAATGAGCAGTTCTTC; CDR3aa: CASSGWRGASNEQFF
j_gene: TRBJ1-2; abundance: once; d_gene: .; v_gene: TRBV30; CDR3nt: TGTGCCTGGACCCCCTGGGGCAGGAACTATGGCTACACCTTC; CDR3aa: CAWTPWGRNYGYTF
j_gene: TRBJ1-5; abundance: .; d_gene: .; v_gene: TRBV19; CDR3nt: TGTGCCAGTAGTATATCAGGGGTTCACAATCAGCCCCAGCATTTT; CDR3aa: CASSISGVHNQPQHF
j_gene: TRBJ2-1; abundance: .; d_gene: TRBD2; v_gene: TRBV9; CDR3nt: TGTGCCAGCAGCGGACCGCGTGGGACTAGCGGGGGGGCCGGGGATGAGCAGTTCTTC; CDR3aa: CASSGPRGTSGGAGDEQFF
j_gene: TRBJ1-1; abundance: .; d_gene: .; v_gene: TRBV19; CDR3nt: TGTGCCAGCAAACCGAACCCATCGGTGAACACTGAAGCTTTCTTT; CDR3aa: CASKPNPSVNTEAFF
j_gene: TRBJ2-1; abundance: .; d_gene: TRBD2; v_gene: TRBV18; CDR3nt: TGTGCCAGCTCACCGGGAAGGGCGGGGGACAATGAGCAGTTCTTC; CDR3aa: CASSPGRAGDNEQFF
j_gene: TRBJ1-5; abundance: once; d_gene: .; v_gene: TRBV19; CDR3nt: TGTGCCAGTAGTATAGCGAGTGGGGGGAGTCAGCCCCAGCATTTT; CDR3aa: CASSIASGGSQPQHF
j_gene: TRBJ2-4; abundance: .; d_gene: .; v_gene: TRBV19; CDR3nt: TGTGCCAGTAGTATGCAGGGGCCTTTGAACATTCAGTACTTC; CDR3aa: CASSMQGPLNIQYF
j_gene: TRBJ1-1; abundance: .; d_gene: .; v_gene: TRBV7-9; CDR3nt: TGTGCCAGCAGCTTAAACAGGGTCATGAACACTGAAGCTTTCTTT; CDR3aa: CASSLNRVMNTEAFF
j_gene: TRBJ2-7; abundance: .; d_gene: .; v_gene: TRBV12-2; CDR3nt: TGTGCAAGTCGCCCCGCGGGGCCTGCCTCTTTCTACGAGCAGTACTTC; CDR3aa: CASRPAGPASFYEQYF
j_gene: TRBJ2-7; abundance: .; d_gene: TRBD2; v_gene: TRBV7-8; CDR3nt: TGTGCCAGCAGCTTAGGGCTAGCGGGGGGTTCCTACGAGCAGTACTTC; CDR3aa: CASSLGLAGGSYEQYF
j_gene: TRBJ2-3; abundance: .; d_gene: .; v_gene: TRBV9; CDR3nt: TGTGCCAGCAGCGTAGTATTGGGCGATACGCAGTATTTT; CDR3aa: CASSVVLGDTQYF
j_gene: TRBJ2-1; abundance: .; d_gene: .; v_gene: TRBV7-9; CDR3nt: TGTGCCAGCAGCTTAGCGGGGACTTACAATGAGCAGTTCTTC; CDR3aa: CASSLAGTYNEQFF
j_gene: TRBJ1-6; abundance: .; d_gene: TRBD1; v_gene: TRBV7-9; CDR3nt: TGTGCCAGCAGCCATAGACAGGGAAGGAATTCACCCCTCCACTTT; CDR3aa: CASSHRQGRNSPLHF
j_gene: TRBJ1-1; abundance: .; d_gene: .; v_gene: TRBV5-1; CDR3nt: TGCGCCAGCAGCAGGGACACGTACATGAACACTGAAGCTTTCTTT; CDR3aa: CASSRDTYMNTEAFF
j_gene: TRBJ2-2; abundance: .; d_gene: .; v_gene: TRBV10-3; CDR3nt: TGTGCCATCAGCGAGGTGGACACAGATGTCACCGGGGAGCTGTTTTTT; CDR3aa: CAISEVDTDVTGELFF
j_gene: TRBJ1-3; abundance: .; d_gene: TRBD1; v_gene: TRBV19; CDR3nt: TGTGCCAGTAGTGGGGTCGGACAGGGTTGGGGAAACACCATATATTTT; CDR3aa: CASSGVGQGWGNTIYF
j_gene: TRBJ2-3; abundance: once; d_gene: TRBD2; v_gene: TRBV5-1; CDR3nt: TGCGCCAGCAGCTTACAAATCGGGACTAGCGGGAGTTATACGCAGTATTTT; CDR3aa: CASSLQIGTSGSYTQYF
j_gene: TRBJ2-1; abundance: .; d_gene: .; v_gene: TRBV15; CDR3nt: TGTGCCACCAGCAGCGGGGTGGAAAAAACTACCTACAATGAGCAGTTCTTC; CDR3aa: CATSSGVEKTTYNEQFF